The clone carrying this TCR beta chain has a handful of counts. What it binds is unknown. Unique molecular identifiers were used to barcode this TCRbeta library. TCRdb recomputed calls from the PCR reads with MiXCR, one row per CDR3 protein. The sample lists 200,000 or so distinct CDR3 sequences, roughly 9.1% occurring once. V lost 3 bases, J lost 2 bases, and 14 bases lay in between. The CDR3 length is 16 residues. The data were taken from a study of T-cell reconstitution after alpha-beta-depleted transplantation in children. General study results and limits: T-cell numbers and diversity one year post-transplant derived largely from freshly generated T cells. Where alpha-beta T cells came from about two months after transplant was reportedly several hundred expanded graft clones. Recipient T cells and thymic progenitors that survived gave rise to the high TCRbeta diversity observed at day 60 in some patients.

The genes are TRBV12-3 or TRBV12-4 and TRBJ1-5; D may be TRBD1 (5 bases). The material was PBMCs, mostly from graft donor cells, obtained 360 days after TCRalphabeta/CD19-depleted stem cell transplant. This sequence was found in a male patient aged 2 to 10 who had a stem cell transplant for acute myeloid leukemia, so the T cells may come from the graft donor. The CDR3 loop reads CASSFQGGAGNQPQHF. The DNA of the CDR3 is TGTGCCAGCAGTTTCCAGGGAGGGGCAGGCAATCAGCCCCAGCATTTT.